Included here is one T cell receptor (beta chain) sequence, with context. Its antigen is currently not known. Per-base quality was not reported, and no clone a single base away is much larger than it. Library preparation employed the immunoSEQ multiplex PCR assay. DNA from the cultured, isolated CD4+ T cells was subjected to TCR beta CDR3 sequencing. In the source study's methods: The analysis removed non-productive TCR sequences, trimmed reads to the CDR3 region, and retained only CDR3s that were 7 or more amino acids long. Antigen-specific clonotypes were identified with the MANAFEST web app by comparing expansion in peptide wells against reference cultures. For clones to be considered positive, expansion at FDR<0.05 versus reference and all other wells, an odds ratio above 5, and a frequency above 0.1% in two replicate wells were required. A clonotype was called cross-reactive if it was significantly expanded both in SARS-CoV-2 spike wells and in at least one common cold coronavirus spike condition. CDR3 similarity was assessed by Levenshtein distance using the stringdist R package, and unrooted trees were constructed with ape in R 3.6.1. Not all clones reach the TCRdb copy of this immuneACCESS table, which keeps in-frame sequences only. Checked studies attribute under half of the gap to unresolved V genes and leave the rest unexplained. D and trimming were read from the DNA, whereas the V and J calls and clone size are those reported in that table. Here the sample has about 46,000 clones; around 70% occur a single time. In total, the top ten clones hold just over 8.5% of the sample.

The data were obtained in a study of vaccination effects on CD4 cells after COVID-19 (dated by TCRdb to between 2021 and 2024). Concerning the study at large: In the ViraFEST assay, PBMC were stimulated with viral peptide pools, and antigen-specific CD4+ T cell clonotypes were then identified by expansion using TCR sequencing. Approximately 2 million PBMC per well were cultured in IMDM with approximately 5% human AB serum, 10 IU/ml IL-2 and gentamicin, plus 10 ug/ml peptides. Pre-vaccine samples from two convalescent patients were drawn 16 days and one week before the first dose, 142 and 148 days after COVID-19 diagnosis. The study compared SARS-CoV-2 spike-specific CD4+ TCR repertoires before and after mRNA vaccination in COVID-19 convalescent patients and infection-naive vaccine recipients. Each participant received two doses of an mRNA SARS-CoV-2 vaccine, either BNT162b2 or mRNA-1273. Altogether, some ten COVID-19 convalescent patients and several SARS-CoV-2-naive healthy vaccine recipients made up the full study. The Oncomine TCR Beta short-read assay on an Illumina iSeq 100 was used to sequence cultures from other donors in the study.

From a lookup of the germline V gene, CDR1 and CDR2 are SGHNT and YENEEA. V loses 5 bases of germline sequence and J loses 9 bases, and the interval between the two ends is 20 bases. CDR3 length: 14 amino acids, cysteine to phenylalanine. The sequence is cut down to CDR3 DNA, 42 bases in frame from base 1. Overall study outcomes, separate from this receptor: Limitations of the study were the small number of convalescent patients and the absence of early post-infection timepoints. At late post-vaccination timepoints, both infection-induced and vaccine-induced clones showed marked clonal contraction, consistent with waning T cell responses. In convalescent patients, the post-vaccine spike-reactive repertoire consisted mainly of new vaccine-induced clones, largely distinct from infection-induced clones.

After around 10 days of culture, CD4+ T cells were isolated with the EasySep CD4+ T cell isolation kit. PCR-confirmed SARS-CoV-2 infection had occurred in convalescent patients between March and December 2020, before the Alpha, Beta and Delta variants emerged in the United States. On days 3 and 7, half of the culture medium was replaced with fresh IL-2-containing medium. Each peptide stimulation condition was cultured in triplicate wells unless otherwise noted. PBMC were separated from whole blood using Ficoll-Paque Plus gradient centrifugation and were then either cryopreserved at -140C or used fresh. Genomic DNA was extracted from cultured CD4+ T cells with the QIAamp micro DNA kit.

Here the sequenced sample was CD4+ T cells from PBMCs cultured without peptide, taken before COVID-19 vaccination. This TCR was sampled from a human donor who had a prior SARS-CoV-2 infection. Recombination joined TRBV11-3 with TRBJ2-7, with the D segment identity uncertain. The DNA sequence is TGTGCCAGCAGCCAAGGCGTCCTAACTCCGTTGCAGTACTTC. Translation gives CASSQGVLTPLQYF.